The present TCR beta chain was sequenced within a study of T-cell reconstitution after alpha-beta-depleted transplantation in children. Deletions cut 3 bases from V and 0 bases from J, with 18 bases between. The CDR3 is 18 amino acids. This sample's TCRbeta library carried unique molecular identifier barcodes. Each CDR3 protein gets one entry after TCRdb re-called the PCR reads with MiXCR. The sample lists about 830,000 distinct CDR3 sequences, 16% occurring once. Notes on the study in general: In patients about two months after transplant, alpha-beta T cells reportedly arose from several hundred expanded graft clones.

In this sample, this clonotype turned up a few times. What it binds is unknown. The starting material was PBMCs, mostly from graft donor cells, obtained 360 days after TCRalphabeta/CD19-depleted stem cell transplant. This clonotype was sampled from a male patient younger than 18 who had a stem cell transplant for acute lymphoblastic leukemia, so the T cells may come from the graft donor. The chain recombines TRBV12-3 or TRBV12-4 with TRBJ2-1, with D tentatively TRBD1 (5 bases). In DNA form, the CDR3 reads TGTGCCAGCAGTTTTCGTCAGGGCCACCGGAGCTCCTACAATGAGCAGTTCTTC. Protein: CASSFRQGHRSSYNEQFF.